Sequencing of this TCR beta chain was carried out in a study of blood T cell repertoires in COVID-19. Study-level information: PBMCs, B-cell-depleted T cells, or T cells provided the cDNA or gDNA that made up the material.

Germline V gene sequence: CDR1 LGHDT, CDR2 YNNKEL (reference sequence). The CDR3 is 11 amino acids. In regard to this clone: The junction departs from germline at one end; a sequencing error may be responsible.

In the authors' methods: By means of reference gene primer amplification, nucleated cell counts were estimated. TCRdb keeps only in-frame clones here, not all; method: immunoSEQ multiplex PCR. That table gives V, J and clone size, and the DNA gave D and trimming. The repertoire consists of some 68,000 clones, with 80% to 90% occurring once and the leading ten covering 8.2%. Sequenced sample: peripheral blood. The chain carries TRBV3-1 (or the pseudogene TRBV3-2) and TRBJ2-1; D is unclear. The sequence derives from a man between 45 and 60 years old with active COVID-19. The chain's CDR3 is CASTQGPEQFF. CDR3 nucleotide sequence: TGTGCCAGCACCCAAGGTCCGGAGCAGTTCTTC.